This T cell receptor (beta chain) comes out of a study of T cells expressing NK-cell markers. The CDR3 consists of 16 residues. Germline CDR1 SGHKS, CDR2 YYEKEE (reference sequence). After re-calling the 5' RACE reads, TCRdb lists one entry per CDR3 protein, DNA absent. This sample's clone table lists some 600,000 distinct CDR3 sequences. The V and J genes are TRBV5-5 and TRBJ2-4; TCRdb picks TRBD2, but there is no DNA to check that call. Sequencing used blood T cells: a sorted CD56 or NKG2C T cell subset, CD4+ or CD8+ T cells, or bulk PBMC T cells (not recorded which). The TCR originated in a man aged 18 to 29 in good health. Here the CDR3 reads CASSLARELAKNIQYF.